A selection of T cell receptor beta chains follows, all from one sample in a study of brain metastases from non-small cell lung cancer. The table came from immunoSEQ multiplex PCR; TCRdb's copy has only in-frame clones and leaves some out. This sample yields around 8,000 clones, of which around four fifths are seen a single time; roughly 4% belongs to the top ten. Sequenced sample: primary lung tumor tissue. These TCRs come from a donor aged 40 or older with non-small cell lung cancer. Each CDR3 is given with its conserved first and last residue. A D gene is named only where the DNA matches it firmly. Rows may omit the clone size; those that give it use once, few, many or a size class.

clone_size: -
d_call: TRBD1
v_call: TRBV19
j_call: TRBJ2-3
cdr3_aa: CASSIQKGASTDTQYF
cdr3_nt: TGTGCCAGTAGTATACAGAAGGGGGCAAGCACAGATACGCAGTATTTT

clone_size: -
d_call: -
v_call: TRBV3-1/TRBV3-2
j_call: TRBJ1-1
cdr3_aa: CASSPPGGAAFF
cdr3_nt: TGTGCCAGCAGCCCCCCAGGCGGGGCGGCTTTCTTT

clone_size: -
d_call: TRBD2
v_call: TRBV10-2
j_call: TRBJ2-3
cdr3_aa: CASSESRRGRDTQYF
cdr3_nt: TGCGCCAGCAGTGAGTCGAGGCGGGGGAGGGATACGCAGTATTTT

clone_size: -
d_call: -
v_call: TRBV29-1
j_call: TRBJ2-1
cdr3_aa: CSAEEWFEGAAGAGRNEQFF
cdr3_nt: TGCAGCGCCGAAGAGTGGTTCGAGGGCGCCGCGGGGGCCGGACGGAATGAGCAGTTCTTC

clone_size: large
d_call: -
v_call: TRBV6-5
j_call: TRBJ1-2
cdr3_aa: CASQGRGPRGYTF
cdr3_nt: TGTGCCAGCCAGGGCAGGGGCCCTCGTGGCTACACCTTC

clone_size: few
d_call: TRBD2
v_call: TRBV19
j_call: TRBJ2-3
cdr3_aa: CASSTGLAGSGNTQYF
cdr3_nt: TGTGCCAGTAGTACGGGACTAGCGGGGTCAGGAAATACGCAGTATTTT

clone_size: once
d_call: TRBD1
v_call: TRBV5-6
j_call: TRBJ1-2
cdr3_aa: CASSLRDRRFYGYTF
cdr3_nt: TGTGCCAGCAGCTTGCGGGACAGGCGATTCTATGGCTACACCTTC

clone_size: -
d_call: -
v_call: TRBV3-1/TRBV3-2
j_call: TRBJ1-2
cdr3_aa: CASSQDLAGYTF
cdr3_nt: TGTGCCAGCAGCCAAGATCTCGCGGGCTACACCTTC

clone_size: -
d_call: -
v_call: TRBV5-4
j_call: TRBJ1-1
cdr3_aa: CASNSRQGRNTEAFF
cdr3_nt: TGTGCCAGCAACTCCCGCCAGGGGAGGAACACTGAAGCTTTCTTT

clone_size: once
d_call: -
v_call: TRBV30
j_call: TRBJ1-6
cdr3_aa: CAWSRSTGLNSPLHF
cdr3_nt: TGTGCCTGGAGCCGATCCACAGGGTTAAATTCACCCCTCCACTTT

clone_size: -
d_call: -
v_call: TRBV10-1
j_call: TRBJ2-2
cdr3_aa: CASSRVYSGELFF
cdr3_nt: TGCGCCAGCAGCAGGGTTTATTCCGGGGAGCTGTTTTTT

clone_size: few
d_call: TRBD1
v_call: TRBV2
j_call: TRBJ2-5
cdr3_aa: CASSEQGAQETQYF
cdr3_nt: TGTGCCAGCAGTGAACAGGGGGCCCAAGAGACCCAGTACTTC

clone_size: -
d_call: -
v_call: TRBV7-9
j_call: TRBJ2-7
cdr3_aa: CASSSNTDSYEQYF
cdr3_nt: TGTGCCAGCAGCTCAAACACGGACTCCTACGAGCAGTACTTC

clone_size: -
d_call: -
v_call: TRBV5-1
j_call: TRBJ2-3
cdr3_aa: CASSGGQVLSTDTQYF
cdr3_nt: TGCGCCAGCAGCGGAGGGCAGGTCCTTAGCACAGATACGCAGTATTTT

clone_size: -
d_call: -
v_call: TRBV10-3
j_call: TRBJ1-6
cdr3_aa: CAISEEAGNNSPLHF
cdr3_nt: TGTGCCATCAGTGAGGAGGCGGGCAATAATTCACCCCTCCACTTT

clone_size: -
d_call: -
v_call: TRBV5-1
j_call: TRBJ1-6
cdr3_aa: CASSLEDNSPLHF
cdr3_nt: TGCGCCAGCAGCTTGGAAGATAATTCACCCCTCCACTTT

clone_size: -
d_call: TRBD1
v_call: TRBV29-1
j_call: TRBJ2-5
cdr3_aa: CSVGAGGPRDQYF
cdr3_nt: TGCAGCGTTGGTGCAGGGGGTCCCAGGGACCAGTACTTC

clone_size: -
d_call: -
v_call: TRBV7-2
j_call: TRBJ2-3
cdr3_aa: CASSFRGTLDMVTDTQYF
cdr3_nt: TGTGCCAGCAGCTTTAGAGGTACCCTCGATATGGTGACAGATACGCAGTATTTT

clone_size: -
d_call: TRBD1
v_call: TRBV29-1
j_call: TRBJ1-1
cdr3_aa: CSVRQGGTTEAFF
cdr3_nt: TGCAGCGTCCGACAGGGAGGGACCACTGAAGCTTTCTTT

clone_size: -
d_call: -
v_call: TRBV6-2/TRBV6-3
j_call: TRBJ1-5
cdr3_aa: CASSDYRDQPQHF
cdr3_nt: TGTGCCAGCAGCGATTACAGGGATCAGCCCCAGCATTTT

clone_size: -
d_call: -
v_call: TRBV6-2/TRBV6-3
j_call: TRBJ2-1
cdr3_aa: CASSLTGTVYNEQFF
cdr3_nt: TGTGCCAGCAGTTTGACCGGGACGGTCTACAATGAGCAGTTCTTC

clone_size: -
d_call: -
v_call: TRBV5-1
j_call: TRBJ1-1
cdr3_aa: CASSLNTEAFF
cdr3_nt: TGCGCCAGCAGCTTAAACACTGAAGCTTTCTTT

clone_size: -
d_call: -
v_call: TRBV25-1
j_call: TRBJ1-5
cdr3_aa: CASSVVGRNQPQHF
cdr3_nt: TGTGCCAGCAGTGTCGTGGGACGCAATCAGCCCCAGCATTTT

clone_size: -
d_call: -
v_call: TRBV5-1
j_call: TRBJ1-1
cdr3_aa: CASSWIIGTSTEAFF
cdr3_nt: TGCGCCAGCAGCTGGATAATAGGGACCTCAACTGAAGCTTTCTTT

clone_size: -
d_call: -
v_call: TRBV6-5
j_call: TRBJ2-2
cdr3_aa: CASSLTPSNTGELFF
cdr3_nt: TGTGCCAGCAGCCTTACACCCTCGAACACCGGGGAGCTGTTTTTT

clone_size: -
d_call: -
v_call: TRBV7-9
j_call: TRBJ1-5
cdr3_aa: CASSLGDKWAQLHQPQHF
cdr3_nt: TGTGCCAGCAGCTTAGGGGACAAATGGGCACAATTACATCAGCCCCAGCATTTT

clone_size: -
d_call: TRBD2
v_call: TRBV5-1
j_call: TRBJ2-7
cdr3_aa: CASSTLGLAGGLRQYF
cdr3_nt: TGCGCCAGCAGCACCCTGGGACTAGCGGGGGGTCTACGGCAGTACTTC

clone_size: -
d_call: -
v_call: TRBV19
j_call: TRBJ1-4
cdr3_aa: CAASKRGGEKLFF
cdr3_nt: TGTGCTGCCAGTAAGAGGGGTGGGGAAAAACTGTTTTTT

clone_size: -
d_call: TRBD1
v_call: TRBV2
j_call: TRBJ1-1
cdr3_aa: CASRLGQGFTEAFF
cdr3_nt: TGTGCCAGCAGGTTAGGACAGGGTTTCACTGAAGCTTTCTTT

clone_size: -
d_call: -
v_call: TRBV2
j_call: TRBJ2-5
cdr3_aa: CASGLGETQYF
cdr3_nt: TGTGCCAGCGGGCTGGGAGAGACCCAGTACTTC

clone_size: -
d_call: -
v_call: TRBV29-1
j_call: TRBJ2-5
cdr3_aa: CSVEAKDLGETQYF
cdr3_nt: TGCAGCGTTGAAGCCAAAGATTTGGGAGAGACCCAGTACTTC

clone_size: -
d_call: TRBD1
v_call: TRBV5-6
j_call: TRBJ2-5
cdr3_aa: CASSLRGWDRGGETQYF
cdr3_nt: TGTGCCAGCAGCTTGCGGGGGTGGGACAGGGGGGGAGAGACCCAGTACTTC

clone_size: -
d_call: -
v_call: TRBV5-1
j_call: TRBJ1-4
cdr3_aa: CASSLNTGQGEKLFF
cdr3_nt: TGCGCCAGCAGCCTTAACACAGGGCAGGGTGAAAAACTGTTTTTT